This T cell receptor beta chain was recorded in a study of CD8 T cells in Susac syndrome. With random hexamers, roughly 0.45 to 1 ug RNA was reverse transcribed. Across 54 Vbeta and 13 Jbeta, immunoSEQ multiplex PCR amplified TCR beta CDR3. TCRdb called the immunoSEQ multiplex PCR reads again in MiXCR, with one record for every CDR3 protein. Of 170,000 or so distinct CDR3 sequences in the sample, 85% to 95% were seen once. The CDR3 totals 17 residues. Germline V gives CDR1 SQVTM, CDR2 ANQGSEA. J lost 3 bases, V lost 0 bases, and 11 bases had no gene match. CD8+ and CD4+ T cells circulating in blood were sequenced for TCR beta.

Sequencing was performed on CD8+ T cells from PBMCs. The rearrangement links TRBV29-1 to TRBJ1-2, with TRBD1 matching over 9 bases. The receptor's source is a human donor with multiple sclerosis. This CDR3 reads CSVEEWGRDRDDYGYTF. The CDR3 DNA sequence: TGCAGCGTTGAAGAGTGGGGCCGGGACAGGGATGACTATGGCTACACCTTC.